The clone carrying this T cell receptor beta chain was observed a handful of times. Its antigen is unknown. The data are from a study of T-cell memory formation after mild COVID-19. TCRdb redid the calling of the 5' RACE reads with MiXCR, one entry per CDR3 protein. The table shows approximately 250,000 distinct CDR3 sequences, with 16% occurring only once. Germline lookup yields CDR1 LGHNA and CDR2 YSLEER. The CDR3 has 14 residues. Trimming removed 4 bases at V and 1 base at J, with 10 bases between. Overall study findings and caveats: Largely, contracting CD4+ clones fell within CM and EM, and contracting CD8+ clones within EMRA.

Sequenced input: PBMCs or a T cell subset sorted from them (not recorded which). This receptor was taken from a man aged 18 to 30 who had mild COVID-19 (a few samples of this study predate the infection). Cell type and time point are not known. The chain is built from TRBV4-3 and TRBJ1-1, with D maybe TRBD1 (6 bases). The CDR3 here is CASSLEDRNTEAFF. CDR3 nucleotide sequence: TGCGCCAGCAGCCTCGAGGACAGGAACACTGAAGCTTTCTTT.